Each of the 17 T cell receptor beta chains below was sequenced from the same sample in a study of Ad26.COV2.S vaccination and SARS-CoV-2 variants. TCRdb's table, derived via immunoSEQ multiplex PCR, lists solely in-frame clones and lacks some. This sample has some 390,000 clones, with less than 90% found just once. Noted treatment: about 20 received Ad26.COV2.S at low or high dose, single or two shots; a few received placebo; per-sample allocation not given. The samples were gathered on day 63 after the first injection of vaccine or placebo. Source: peripheral blood, taken in a trial of Ad26.COV2.S vaccine versus placebo. These receptors were collected from a person aged 18-60 years who received the Ad26.COV2.S COVID-19 vaccine or a placebo.

This clone was seen a single time. This chain uses TRBV27 with TRBJ2-4, with D possibly being TRBD1 or TRBD2 (5 bases each). Germline V gene data show CDR1 as MNHEY and CDR2 as SMNVEV (reference sequence). Trimming pared 5 bases from V and 13 bases from J, leaving 12 bases between. This CDR3 has 11 residues. The CDR3 DNA reads as TGTGCCAGCAGTCGTGGGGGACGGCAGTACTTC. Translating gives CASSRGGRQYF.

The chain has TRBV6-1 and TRBJ1-5; D ambiguous. The CDR3 runs 12 residues. Germline CDR1 is MNHNS and CDR2 is SASEGT. Trimming cost V 6 bases and J 9 bases, with 12 bases left between them. For the CDR3, the DNA is TGTGCCAGCAGCAACCCCGGTTGGCCCCAGCATTTT. Its protein product is CASSNPGWPQHF.

The V call is TRBV18, the J call TRBJ2-5, with 7 bases aligning to TRBD2. This CDR3 region has 15 residues. Germline CDR1 and CDR2: KGHSH and LQKENI. Unmatched junction bases numbered 8, after V lost 2 bases and J lost 5 bases. CDR3 sequence: CASSPGASGRETQYF. The CDR3 DNA is TGTGCCAGCTCACCAGGGGCTAGCGGACGGGAGACCCAGTACTTC.

The chain has TRBV7-8 and TRBJ2-3; 8 nucleotides agree with TRBD2. The trim removed 2 bases at V and 5 bases at J, leaving 18 bases unmatched. Per the germline V gene, CDR1 is SGHVS and CDR2 is FQNEAQ. This CDR3 region has 19 residues. Here the CDR3 DNA reads TGTGCCAGCAGCTTATCCTCCCCGATCGGGGGGGTAGGGGGAGATACGCAGTATTTT. This codes for CASSLSSPIGGVGGDTQYF.

The CDR3 DNA is TGCAGTGCTAGTAGCGGGGCCTTGAATGAGCAGTTCTTC. Translated, it gives CSASSGALNEQFF. The V gene is TRBV20-1, the J gene TRBJ2-1; 8 nucleotides agree with TRBD2. The CDR3 length is 13 residues. V trimming: 3 bases; J trimming: 7 bases; junction bases outside the gene matches: 5. Germline CDR1 DFQATT, CDR2 SNEGSKA (reference sequence).

The chain carries TRBV7-9 and TRBJ1-2; D is unclear. This CDR3 contains 14 residues. Germline V gene lookup returns CDR1 SEHNR and CDR2 FQNEAQ (reference sequence). Trimming removed 5 bases from V and 4 bases from J, with 14 bases in between. CDR3 DNA sequence: TGTGCCAGCAGCCACGAGGGCGGAATCTATGGCTACACCTTC. Translated: CASSHEGGIYGYTF.

This rearrangement joins TRBV6-5 to TRBJ2-1; D assignment may be TRBD1 or TRBD2 (5 bases each). Germline V gene sequence: CDR1 MNHEY, CDR2 SVGAGI. Trimming shortened V by 6 bases and J by 8 bases, and 11 bases separated the two germline ends. The CDR3 runs to 12 residues. This CDR3 is CASRGVSYEQFF. In nucleotides, the CDR3 is TGTGCCAGCAGGGGGGTATCTTATGAGCAGTTCTTC.

The chain carries TRBV10-1 and TRBJ2-5; 8 positions agree with TRBD2. From germline, CDR1 is WNHNN and CDR2 SYGVQD (reference sequence). This CDR3 comprises 14 residues. Trimming cost V 10 bases and J 2 bases; bases outside gene matches: 9. The CDR3, as DNA: TGCGCCATGCAGCGGGGGAGCCCTCAAGAGACCCAGTACTTC. Translation gives CAMQRGSPQETQYF.

This chain uses TRBV7-2 with TRBJ2-5; 7 nucleotides agree with TRBD1. Germline CDR1 and CDR2: SGHTA and FQGNSA. V gave up 5 bases and J gave up 2 bases; unmatched junction bases: 8. CDR3 length: 15 residues. The CDR3 spells CASSRGEGAQETQYF. DNA of the CDR3: TGTGCCAGCAGCCGGGGTGAGGGGGCGCAAGAGACCCAGTACTTC.

This clone was detected only once. The chain is built from TRBV19 and TRBJ1-5; D is possibly TRBD1 (5 bases). The ends were cut back, 3 bases at V and 7 bases at J, with 19 bases in the middle. The CDR3 is 16 amino acids. Germline CDR1 is LNHDA and CDR2 is SQIVND (reference sequence). This CDR3 reads CASSIRSGTAGQPQHF. DNA for the CDR3: TGTGCCAGTAGTATCAGAAGCGGGACGGCGGGCCAGCCCCAGCATTTT. The entire variable domain, with the rest obtained from reference TRBV19 and TRBJ1-5, is as follows: DGGITQSPKYLFRKEGQNVTLSCEQNLNHDAMYWYRQDPGQGLRLIYYSQIVNDFQKGDIAEGYSVSREKKESFPLTVTSAQKNPTAFYLCASSIRSGTAGQPQHFGDGTRLSIL.

V usage is TRBV19 and J usage is TRBJ1-2; D may be TRBD1 (5 bases). V lost 7 bases and J lost 5, with 23 bases in between. This CDR3 is built from 16 residues. The germline gives CDR1 LNHDA, CDR2 SQIVND (reference sequence). The CDR3 is CASTRQFGASVYGYTF. CDR3 DNA sequence: TGTGCCAGTACCCGACAGTTTGGGGCTAGCGTATATGGCTACACCTTC.

V gene TRBV3-1 (or the pseudogene TRBV3-2) combines with J gene TRBJ2-3, with D possibly TRBD2 on 6 matching bases. CDR3 length: 14 amino acids. Per the germline V gene, CDR1 is LGHDT and CDR2 is YNNKEL (reference sequence). Trimming removed 4 bases from V and 0 bases from J, with 8 bases in between. The CDR3 sequence: CASSRRGSTDTQYF. The CDR3 nucleotides are TGTGCCAGCAGCCGGCGGGGTAGCACAGATACGCAGTATTTT.

The chain links TRBV18 to TRBJ1-5; D gene ambiguous. The CDR3 spans 14 residues. Trimming cost V 3 bases and J 2 bases, with 8 bases left between them. CDR1 KGHSH and CDR2 LQKENI come from the germline V gene. CDR3 sequence reads: CASSPVGGNQPQHF. As DNA, the CDR3 is TGTGCCAGCTCACCCGTCGGGGGCAATCAGCCCCAGCATTTT.

This sequence joins TRBV19 and TRBJ1-1; possibly TRBD1 for D (5 bases). Germline V lookup: CDR1 LNHDA, CDR2 SQIVND (reference sequence). The length of the CDR3 is 13 residues. Trimming stripped 2 bases from V and 4 bases from J, with 8 bases between. CDR3 loop: CASSIRGTTEAFF. The CDR3 region has the DNA TGTGCCAGTAGTATACGGGGGACCACTGAAGCTTTCTTT.

This chain connects TRBV13 to TRBJ1-1; D not resolved. The V and J ends lost 6 bases and 5 bases respectively, with 13 bases between them. The V gene's germline CDR1 is PRHDT and CDR2 FYEKMQ (reference sequence). This CDR3 contains 13 residues. CDR3 sequence (DNA): TGTGCCAGCAGGCGCCCCCCCGGAACTGAAGCTTTCTTT. This codes for CASRRPPGTEAFF.

This sequence joins TRBV20-1 and TRBJ1-3; D perhaps matches TRBD1 (6 bases). This CDR3 is built from 13 residues. Deletions cut 3 bases from V and 4 bases from J, with 10 bases between. CDR1 and CDR2 (germline): DFQATT, SNEGSKA (reference sequence). Here the CDR3 reads CSASVDRGNTIYF. CDR3 in DNA: TGCAGTGCTAGTGTAGACAGGGGAAACACCATATATTTT.

The chain employs TRBV9 and TRBJ1-6; D might be TRBD1 (6 bases). Germline V lookup: CDR1 SGDLS, CDR2 YYNGEE. The CDR3 length is 15 residues. The ends were cut back, 4 bases at V and 6 bases at J, with 14 bases in the middle. The CDR3 sequence is CASSPTGTPNSPLHF. The CDR3 coding sequence is TGTGCCAGCAGCCCAACCGGGACACCTAATTCACCCCTCCACTTT.